This paragraph covers one TCR beta chain sequence. Its cognate antigen is unknown. The second PCR ran roughly 7 to 11 cycles with a sample-barcoded 5' primer and J-beta primers. Each sample yielded at least 2.5 million CDR3-containing paired-end reads. TCRdb used MiXCR to reprocess the 5' RACE reads, holding one entry per CDR3 protein. The sample includes 700,000 or so distinct CDR3 sequences, around a fifth of them seen just once. This sample is drawn from a study of blood T cells in healthy people across ages. Study at large: The capture of about one barcoded beta molecule per two T cells was achieved by template switching.

Overall study findings and caveats: Diversity estimates drawn from one million T cells were deemed underestimates. With donor CMV status unknown, expanded clonotype changes were possibly confounded.

The CDR3 consists of 15 residues. Trimming cost V 0 bases and J 4 bases, with 11 bases left between them. CDR1 is SGHKS and CDR2 is YYEKEE in the germline V gene (reference sequence). The sequence was obtained from a man between 70 and 80 years old in good health. Input material: blood. The V and J genes are TRBV5-5 and TRBJ1-3; the D is unclear. The DNA of the CDR3 is TGTGCCAGCAGCTTGGAAGCGGGAAACGGAAACACCATATATTTT. Protein product: CASSLEAGNGNTIYF.